The T cell receptor beta chain under discussion was sequenced for a study of T cells in Graves' hyperthyroidism and ophthalmopathy (dated by TCRdb to about 2019). Regarding the complete study: Peripheral blood samples were taken at the time of initial diagnosis, prior to any treatment. TCR V-J signatures able to tell the groups apart were searched for in a discovery cohort of 95 or so patients, of whom 43 had Graves' ophthalmopathy and under 65 had stable Graves' hyperthyroidism. An independent validation cohort of 18 to 20 hyperthyroidism patients and roughly 16 patients who later progressed to ophthalmopathy tested prospective prediction of ophthalmopathy. After sampling, hyperthyroidism patients received methimazole starting at 30 mg daily, and ophthalmopathy patients received high-dose intravenous methylprednisolone. The paper describes TCR Vbeta CDR3 sequencing of more than 120 peripheral blood samples, made up of 40 to 45 ophthalmopathy patients, approximately 73 hyperthyroidism patients and some 17 progressor patients. The roughly 99 discovery patients were divided at random into training and test sets in a 7:3 ratio. In addition, the study compared T-cell repertoires in thyroid tissue and in blood from several Graves' hyperthyroidism patients. General study outcomes and caveats: A 13 V-J signature model separated ophthalmopathy from stable hyperthyroidism, with roughly 88% sensitivity and 81.08% specificity in cross-validation and 80%/75% in testing. No statistical method was used to set the sample size in advance, and investigators knew the group allocation. Most expanded thyroid clonotypes (frequency above 0.001) were also detected in blood, suggesting blood repertoires may reflect thyroid immune responses. During validation, the model predicted progression to ophthalmopathy a median of roughly 7.1 months ahead of onset, with roughly 65% sensitivity and about 75% specificity.

As concerns this clonotype: It has no known antigen specificity. It has no much larger one-base neighbor in the sample; base qualities were not kept.

In the ophthalmopathy patients, disease was moderately to severely active, with a Clinical Activity Score of 3 or more, a NOSPECS grade of 4 or more, and a duration of less than 3 months. Any patient with an uncontrolled infection, another autoimmune disease, pregnancy or lactation was excluded. Diagnoses were established on the basis of clinical symptoms, serum thyroxine and TRAb, thyroid ultrasound, and orbital computed tomography. PBMCs were separated from under 12 ml of fresh peripheral blood using Ficoll-Paque density gradient centrifugation. Total RNA was extracted with Trizol reagent, and quality was checked on an Agilent 2100 Bioanalyzer. V loses 1 base of germline sequence and J loses 3 bases, and the interval between the two ends is 16 bases. Including the terminal cysteine and phenylalanine, the CDR3 comprises 17 residues. Only CDR3 DNA remains: 51 bases, in frame from the first base. The germline V gene gives CDR1 as MGHRA and CDR2 as YSYEKL.

TCR beta CDR3 regions were amplified from RNA transcripts. A first-round RT-PCR of the TCR CDR3 used the HTBI primer set with the Qiagen OneStep RT-PCR kit. Libraries were constructed in a second round of multiplex PCR, after which size selection and purification were performed. Sequencing of the libraries was done on an Illumina HiSeq2000 using paired-end 100 bp reads. The source study handled its data this way. SOAPnuke was used to process the raw data, with reads discarded if the reads contained adapters or uncalled bases, had a mean Phred below 15, or lacked an exact constant-primer or identifier match. COPE v1.2.5 was used to merge the high-quality paired reads, and each unique nucleotide sequence was defined as a clonotype. MiTCR v1.1 was used to align clonotypes to the IMGT TRBV, TRBD and TRBJ reference segments. The analysis included only V-J combinations with a frequency above 0.0001, which together covered more than 99% of the repertoires. The TCS score was defined as the ratio of F50 (clonal expansion) to E x V (chaos), calculated using BLOSUM62-based TCRdist between CDR3 peptides within each V-J. Welch's t-statistics and random forest reduced fewer than 550 V-J features to fewer than 15, which were used in a naive Bayes classifier (R e1071). In-frame beta chains were kept once TCRdb had trimmed the public reads at Q25 with fastp and called clones with MiXCR. When rows share a CDR3 protein, they turn into one entry using the most common DNA and genes. Here the V and J calls rest on TCRdb's processing, not on the authors' analysis. This sample has some 570,000 distinct CDR3 sequences in its table, and more than 15% of those were observed once. Clones ranked in the top ten supply 15% to 20% of the sample.

This sequence originates from a woman younger than 30 with Graves' ophthalmopathy. Sequencing used blood. The chain is made from TRBV4-1 and TRBJ2-1; the D element could tentatively be TRBD1 or TRBD2, as 6 bases agree for each. Here the CDR3 is given as CASSQVPVRGDYNEQFF. The nucleotides read TGCGCCAGCAGCCAAGTTCCCGTGAGGGGGGACTACAATGAGCAGTTCTTC.